The clone carrying this T cell receptor (beta chain) has only a few counts. No antigen is known for it. Expressed TCRB transcripts were sequenced after all isolated RNA was converted to cDNA. Clones were sequenced by immunoSEQ multiplex PCR, and TCRdb holds only the in-frame ones, with some missing. The sample has about 320,000 clones, 13% to 15% seen once. The data derive from a study of beta chain features in type 1 diabetes. Study findings and constraints: Insertion counts at VDJ junctions were lower in type 1 diabetes patients, who also showed more deletions there.

Trimming took 0 bases from V and 4 from J, leaving 7 bases between them. The CDR3 extends over 13 amino acids. Germline CDR1 is SGHDT and CDR2 is YYEEEE. Sorting of CD4+ naive, central memory, regulatory and stem cell-like memory cells was performed via CD45RO/CCR7/CD25/CD127/CD95/CD27. This chain links TRBV5-6 with TRBJ2-5; D unclear. This TCR derives from a man aged 30 to 39 in good health. The specimen sequenced was central memory CD4+ T cells from blood. CDR3 protein: CASSLDPGETQYF. For the CDR3, the DNA is TGTGCCAGCAGCTTGGACCCCGGAGAGACCCAGTACTTC.